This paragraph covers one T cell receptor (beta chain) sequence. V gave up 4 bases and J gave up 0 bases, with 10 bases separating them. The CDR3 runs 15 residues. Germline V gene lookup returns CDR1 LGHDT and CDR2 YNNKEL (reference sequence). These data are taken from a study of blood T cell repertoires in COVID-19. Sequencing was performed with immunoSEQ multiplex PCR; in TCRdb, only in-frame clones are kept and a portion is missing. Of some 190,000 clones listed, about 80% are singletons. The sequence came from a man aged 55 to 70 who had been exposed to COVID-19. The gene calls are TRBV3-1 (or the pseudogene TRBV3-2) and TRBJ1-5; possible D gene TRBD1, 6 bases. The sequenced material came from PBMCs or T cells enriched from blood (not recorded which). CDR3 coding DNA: TGTGCCAGCAGCCTCGGACAGTATAGCAATCAGCCCCAGCATTTT. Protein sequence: CASSLGQYSNQPQHF.